This is a list of T cell receptor beta chains from one sample in a study of shared T cell receptors in the human thymus. Generated by immunoSEQ multiplex PCR, the TCRdb table keeps only in-frame clones and is missing some. In the table there are just under 550,000 clones, 75% to 80% of which are singletons. The same data also contributed to another study, on human thymus T cells.

Input material: thymocytes. These receptors were obtained from a boy younger than two with a congenital heart defect. Both conserved end residues are part of each CDR3. A D gene is named only where the DNA matches it firmly. Some rows mark clone size as missing; the rest say once, few, many or name a class of expanded clone.

j_gene	abundance	v_gene	d_gene	CDR3aa	CDR3nt
TRBJ2-1	-	TRBV11-2	-	CASSLEGGIYNEQFF	TGTGCCAGCAGCTTAGAGGGCGGGATATACAATGAGCAGTTCTTC
TRBJ2-1	-	TRBV29-1	TRBD1	CSVAGQGVPKNEQFF	TGCAGCGTTGCGGGACAGGGGGTACCCAAGAATGAGCAGTTCTTC
TRBJ1-2	-	TRBV6-5	-	CASSPIQGLNYGYTF	TGTGCCAGCAGCCCAATTCAGGGGTTAAACTATGGCTACACCTTC
TRBJ1-1	-	TRBV14	TRBD1	CASSQGQHTEAFF	TGTGCCAGCAGCCAGGGACAGCACACTGAAGCTTTCTTT
TRBJ2-7	-	TRBV9	-	CASSAGSCSYEQYF	TGTGCCAGCAGCGCCGGGTCCTGCTCCTACGAGCAGTACTTC
TRBJ2-3	-	TRBV4-3	-	CASSQGYPADTQYF	TGCGCCAGCAGCCAAGGTTACCCGGCAGATACGCAGTATTTT
TRBJ2-5	once	TRBV4-2	-	CASSQGAGAQYF	TGTGCCAGCAGCCAGGGGGCAGGGGCCCAGTACTTC
TRBJ2-4	-	TRBV19	TRBD2	CASSRGTSGTGPKNIQYF	TGTGCCAGTAGTAGGGGGACTAGCGGGACTGGCCCCAAAAACATTCAGTACTTC
TRBJ2-5	-	TRBV4-2	TRBD1	CASSQGIYRGYQETQYF	TGTGCCAGCAGCCAAGGGATCTACAGGGGATACCAAGAGACCCAGTACTTC
TRBJ2-2	-	TRBV27	TRBD1	CASSSHRGEDTGELFF	TGTGCCAGCAGTTCGCACAGGGGGGAGGACACCGGGGAGCTGTTTTTT
TRBJ2-7	-	TRBV14	-	CASSQETSGGRPRSYEQYF	TGTGCCAGCAGCCAAGAGACCTCGGGGGGCCGACCGCGCTCCTACGAGCAGTACTTC
TRBJ2-7	few	TRBV10-1	-	CASRGQGSSYEQYF	TGCGCCAGCAGGGGTCAGGGGTCCTCCTACGAGCAGTACTTC
TRBJ2-7	-	TRBV4-1	TRBD1	CASSQSPGQGPGEQYF	TGCGCCAGCAGCCAATCCCCGGGACAGGGGCCGGGGGAGCAGTACTTC
TRBJ1-3	-	TRBV4-1	-	CASSQDSGNTIYF	TGCGCCAGCAGCCAAGACTCCGGAAACACCATATATTTT
TRBJ2-7	once	TRBV27	TRBD1	CASRGQGAREQYF	TGTGCCAGCAGGGGACAGGGGGCGCGGGAGCAGTACTTC
TRBJ2-3	-	TRBV6-6	-	CASKADTDTQYF	TGTGCCAGCAAAGCGGACACAGATACGCAGTATTTT
TRBJ1-2	-	TRBV13	-	CASSSQTGVHYGYTF	TGTGCCAGCAGCTCTCAGACAGGAGTCCACTATGGCTACACCTTC
TRBJ2-2	few	TRBV4-3	-	CASSQDTWGELFF	TGCGCCAGCAGCCAAGATACATGGGGGGAGCTGTTTTTT
TRBJ2-7	-	TRBV15	TRBD1	CATSRGSRDRPNGGYEQYF	TGTGCCACCAGCAGAGGATCCCGGGACAGGCCCAATGGTGGTTACGAGCAGTACTTC
TRBJ2-2	-	TRBV2	-	CASILPGGPDTGELFF	TGTGCCAGCATACTCCCCGGGGGGCCGGACACCGGGGAGCTGTTTTTT
TRBJ2-7	-	TRBV5-1	-	CASRGKGISYEQYF	TGCGCCAGCAGGGGCAAGGGGATCTCCTACGAGCAGTACTTC
TRBJ1-2	-	TRBV14	-	CASSHHAFYGYTF	TGTGCCAGCAGCCATCACGCGTTCTATGGCTACACCTTC
TRBJ2-1	once	TRBV7-8	TRBD2	CASSSGLAGVYEQFF	TGTGCCAGCAGCTCAGGACTAGCGGGAGTCTATGAGCAGTTCTTC
TRBJ2-7	-	TRBV20-1	-	CSAAGAEQYF	TGCAGTGCCGCGGGGGCCGAGCAGTACTTC
TRBJ1-5	-	TRBV2	TRBD1	CASRRGQLGQPQHF	TGTGCCAGCAGGAGGGGGCAACTAGGGCAGCCCCAGCATTTT
TRBJ2-5	-	TRBV4-3	TRBD2	CASSQGTSGRRETQYF	TGCGCCAGCAGCCAGGGGACTAGCGGGAGAAGGGAGACCCAGTACTTC
TRBJ2-7	-	TRBV27	-	CASSLRQRDSYEQYF	TGTGCCAGCAGCCTCCGACAGAGAGACTCCTACGAGCAGTACTTC
TRBJ2-4	once	TRBV25-1	-	CASSDPRLAKNIQYF	TGTGCCAGCAGTGACCCCAGGCTAGCCAAAAACATTCAGTACTTC
TRBJ1-2	-	TRBV4-1	-	CASSQGAAGGGYTF	TGCGCCAGCAGCCAAGGGGCGGCCGGGGGTGGCTACACCTTC
TRBJ1-4	-	TRBV5-1	-	CASSPYRPGLGMGKLFF	TGCGCCAGCAGCCCCTACCGTCCGGGACTGGGAATGGGTAAACTGTTTTTT
TRBJ2-7	-	TRBV28	TRBD2	CASKGGREGRYEQYF	TGTGCCAGCAAGGGAGGGAGGGAGGGCCGGTACGAGCAGTACTTC
TRBJ1-5	few	TRBV6-1	TRBD1	CASSQPGGYNQPQHF	TGTGCCAGCAGTCAGCCAGGGGGTTACAATCAGCCCCAGCATTTT
TRBJ2-3	-	TRBV15	-	CATSRDEGLAPSTDTQYF	TGTGCCACCAGCAGAGATGAAGGGCTAGCTCCTAGCACAGATACGCAGTATTTT
TRBJ2-1	once	TRBV27	TRBD2	CASSHPTSFTYNEQFF	TGTGCCAGCAGCCATCCGACTAGCTTTACCTACAATGAGCAGTTCTTC
TRBJ1-1	-	TRBV5-1	-	CASSLEQGKAFF	TGCGCCAGCAGCTTGGAGCAGGGGAAAGCTTTCTTT
TRBJ1-5	few	TRBV15	-	CATSTRTGQLQGPQHF	TGTGCCACCAGCACCCGCACTGGGCAGCTGCAGGGGCCCCAGCATTTT
TRBJ1-1	-	TRBV28	-	CASSPSNTEAFF	TGTGCCAGCAGTCCCTCGAACACTGAAGCTTTCTTT
TRBJ1-1	few	TRBV6-6	-	CASSPRRSGTEAFF	TGTGCCAGCAGTCCCCGGAGGAGCGGCACTGAAGCTTTCTTT
TRBJ2-7	-	TRBV9	TRBD2	CASSLGTSGYEQYF	TGTGCCAGCAGTTTAGGGACTAGCGGTTACGAGCAGTACTTC
TRBJ1-3	-	TRBV30	-	CAWSAPAGAGNTIYF	TGTGCCTGGAGTGCTCCCGCAGGGGCTGGAAACACCATATATTTT
TRBJ2-5	-	TRBV4-1	-	CASSPPRGTQYF	TGCGCCAGCAGCCCTCCGCGGGGGACCCAGTACTTC
TRBJ2-4	-	TRBV27	TRBD1	CASSPRPPGQVAKNIQYF	TGTGCCAGCAGTCCCCGCCCCCCGGGACAGGTAGCCAAAAACATTCAGTACTTC
TRBJ2-1	-	TRBV2	-	CASRGREGNEQFF	TGTGCCAGCCGAGGGAGAGAGGGCAATGAGCAGTTCTTC
TRBJ2-1	-	TRBV19	TRBD2	CASRPGLAGVSYNEQFF	TGTGCCAGTCGACCGGGACTAGCGGGAGTGTCCTACAATGAGCAGTTCTTC
TRBJ2-5	-	TRBV7-8	-	CASSLLGPETQYF	TGTGCCAGCAGCTTATTGGGGCCAGAGACCCAGTACTTC